A single sample is the source of the 31 T cell receptor beta chains below, sequenced in a study of T cell responses to AZD1222 COVID-19 vaccine. Method: immunoSEQ multiplex PCR; TCRdb's copy keeps in-frame clones and lacks some. The table has about 180,000 clones, around 90% seen once. The sample was peripheral blood, taken 28 days after the second dose of the MenACWY control vaccine. These receptors were collected from an adult who received the MenACWY meningococcal vaccine as a control.

This clone was found once. V and J are TRBV30 and TRBJ1-3; D is perhaps TRBD1 (6 bases). Germline V lookup: CDR1 GTSNPN, CDR2 SVGIG (reference sequence). The CDR3 has 14 residues. V was pared by 3 bases and J by 2 bases, with 11 bases between. The CDR3 sequence: CAWSRGAPGNTIYF. In DNA, the CDR3 is TGTGCCTGGAGCCGGGGGGCGCCTGGAAACACCATATATTTT.

This clone has just one count. The CDR3 spells CASSSELAGTYEQYF. In DNA form, the CDR3 reads TGTGCCAGCAGCTCGGAACTAGCGGGAACCTACGAGCAGTACTTC. The chain has TRBV7-2 and TRBJ2-7, with 10 bases aligning to TRBD2. V shed 4 bases and J 2 bases; nucleotides not matched to a gene: 5. CDR1 is SGHTA and CDR2 is FQGNSA in the germline V gene. CDR3 length: 15 amino acids.

The chain carries TRBV7-2 and TRBJ1-5, with 8 bases aligning to TRBD1. The CDR3 length is 15 residues. V was clipped by 5 bases and J by 4 bases; unmatched bases: 7. The V gene's germline CDR1 is SGHTA and CDR2 FQGNSA. The CDR3 sequence: CASSTRTGHNQPQHF. The CDR3 DNA is TGTGCCAGCAGCACCCGGACAGGGCATAATCAGCCCCAGCATTTT.

This clone was recorded only once. This chain connects TRBV28 to TRBJ1-3, with D maybe TRBD1 (5 bases). This CDR3 comprises 17 residues. The germline gives CDR1 MDHEN, CDR2 SYDVKM. V was cut by 5 bases and J by 0 bases, with 17 bases left in between. The CDR3 DNA sequence: TGTGCCAGCAGTCCTGGGGGGGGACTCTACTCTGGAAACACCATATATTTT. It is translated as CASSPGGGLYSGNTIYF.

The chain links TRBV28 to TRBJ1-2, with D unclear. This CDR3 region has 14 residues. Trimming left V 6 bases short and J 2 bases short, with 13 bases between. CDR1 and CDR2 (germline): MDHEN, SYDVKM. The CDR3 DNA reads as TGTGCCAGCAGCTTCGAAGACGAAAACTATGGCTACACCTTC. It is translated as CASSFEDENYGYTF.

The chain employs TRBV4-3 and TRBJ2-2; no definite D call. The germline CDR1 and CDR2 sequences are LGHNA and YSLEER. V shed 2 bases and J shed 0 bases, with 13 bases lying between them. The CDR3 extends over 17 amino acids. The CDR3 sequence is CASSQFSASANTGELFF. The CDR3 DNA reads TGCGCCAGCAGCCAATTTTCTGCAAGCGCGAACACCGGGGAGCTGTTTTTT.

V and J are TRBV9 and TRBJ2-7; TRBD1 is a possible D gene (6 bases). Germline CDR1 and CDR2: SGDLS and YYNGEE. The CDR3 sequence is 15 residues long. Trimming stripped 0 bases from V and 5 bases from J, with 15 bases between. The CDR3 region has the DNA TGTGCCAGCAGCGTAGATCCAGGGGCGGAACACGAGCAGTACTTC. Its protein is CASSVDPGAEHEQYF.

J is TRBJ1-5 and V is TRBV28; D ambiguous. Trimming took off 8 bases at V and 1 base at J, with 12 bases between the two ends. CDR1 and CDR2 (germline): MDHEN, SYDVKM. This CDR3 has 14 amino acids. CDR3 region: CASGSWLSNQPQHF. The CDR3 bases are TGTGCCAGCGGTAGTTGGCTGAGCAATCAGCCCCAGCATTTT.

This chain links TRBV6-6 with TRBJ1-5, with D possibly being TRBD1 (6 bases). CDR3 length: 14 amino acids. With 8 bases removed from V and 5 bases from J, the gap between germline ends came to 16 bases. Germline V gene lookup returns CDR1 MNHNY and CDR2 SVGAGI (reference sequence). The CDR3 loop is CASGLQGRDQPQHF. The CDR3 DNA is TGTGCCAGCGGTCTTCAGGGGAGGGATCAGCCCCAGCATTTT.

The rearrangement joins TRBV29-1 to TRBJ1-2; the match to TRBD1 covers 8 bases. Germline loops: CDR1 SQVTM, CDR2 ANQGSEA. Losses at the gene ends were 4 bases for V and 1 base for J; bases not matched to a gene: 2. CDR3 length: 13 amino acids. CDR3 nucleotides: TGCAGCGTTGGGACAGGGCATAACTATGGCTACACCTTC. Protein: CSVGTGHNYGYTF.

This chain connects TRBV27 to TRBJ2-7, with D tentatively TRBD1 (6 bases). The V gene's germline CDR1 is MNHEY and CDR2 SMNVEV (reference sequence). V was pared by 5 bases and J by 4 bases, with 18 bases between. The CDR3 is 15 residues long. DNA for the CDR3: TGTGCCAGCAGTGACTCCGGGGACATCCGATACGAGCAGTACTTC. Translating it yields CASSDSGDIRYEQYF.

The chain uses TRBV3-1 (or the pseudogene TRBV3-2) and TRBJ1-5, with D uncertain. Germline V gives CDR1 LGHDT, CDR2 YNNKEL (reference sequence). With 1 base removed from V and 2 bases from J, the gap between germline ends came to 12 bases. This CDR3 contains 16 residues. Here the CDR3 reads CASSQGAGSGNQPQHF. In DNA form, the CDR3 reads TGTGCCAGCAGCCAAGGGGCGGGGTCTGGCAATCAGCCCCAGCATTTT.

V and J are TRBV28 and TRBJ1-2; D is undetermined. The V end lost 2 bases, the J end lost 8 bases, and 9 bases lay between the germline ends. From germline, CDR1 is MDHEN and CDR2 SYDVKM. The CDR3 runs to 12 residues. CDR3 amino acids: CASSLKVSGYTF. CDR3 nucleotides: TGTGCCAGCAGTTTAAAGGTCAGCGGCTACACCTTC.

V gene TRBV28 combines with J gene TRBJ1-2; D unclear. CDR3 length equals 17 residues. The germline V gene encodes CDR1 MDHEN and CDR2 SYDVKM. V was clipped by 7 bases and J by 6 bases, with 27 bases between them. The CDR3 sequence is CASTPPETSYEANGYTF. The DNA of the CDR3 is TGTGCCAGCACCCCACCCGAAACCTCCTACGAAGCTAATGGCTACACCTTC.

The rearrangement joins TRBV27 to TRBJ1-1; 10 nucleotides match TRBD1. Germline V gene lookup returns CDR1 MNHEY and CDR2 SMNVEV (reference sequence). CDR3 length: 14 amino acids. Trimming at V came to 5 bases and at J to 7 bases, leaving 7 bases not matched to a gene. CDR3 DNA: TGTGCCAGCAGTAAATGGGACAGGGGAAATGAAGCTTTCTTT. Residues: CASSKWDRGNEAFF.

V and J are TRBV5-1 and TRBJ1-2; TRBD1 matches 10 bases. Trimming cost V 3 bases and J 9 bases; bases outside gene matches: 8. The CDR3 is made up of 14 amino acids. Germline V gene lookup returns CDR1 SGHRS and CDR2 YFSETQ. CDR3 region: CASSSGTGVFRYTF. The CDR3 region has the DNA TGCGCCAGCAGCTCCGGGACAGGGGTTTTCCGCTACACCTTC.

This clone was observed once. This chain joins TRBV5-5 and TRBJ2-7; 8 bases are shared with TRBD1. CDR3 length: 13 residues. Germline CDR1 and CDR2: SGHKS and YYEKEE (reference sequence). J lost 3 bases, V lost 3 bases, and 2 bases had no gene match. For the CDR3, the DNA is TGTGCCAGCAGCTGGGGGACAGGCTACGAGCAGTACTTC. The encoded protein is CASSWGTGYEQYF. Drawing the rest from reference TRBV5-5 and TRBJ2-7, the complete variable domain is DAGVTQSPTHLIKTRGQQVTLRCSPISGHKSVSWYQQVLGQGPQFIFQYYEKEERGRGNFPDRFSARQFPNYSSELNVNALLLGDSALYLCASSWGTGYEQYFGPGTRLTVT.

V gene TRBV21-1 combines with J gene TRBJ1-2; TRBD1, as called in the table, went unchecked against the DNA. TRBV21-1 is recorded as a pseudogene. The CDR3 runs to 14 residues. This CDR3 reads CASSKDKGTGGYTF. The DNA for the CDR3 is TGTGCCAGCAGCAAAGATAAAGGCACAGGGGGCTACACCTTC.

The chain links TRBV6-1 to TRBJ2-7; D is undetermined. Germline V gives CDR1 MNHNS, CDR2 SASEGT. The CDR3 contains 13 residues. V shed 2 bases and J shed 0 bases, with 5 bases lying between them. CDR3 sequence reads: CASSESPSYEQYF. The CDR3 DNA reads as TGTGCCAGCAGTGAATCCCCCTCCTACGAGCAGTACTTC.

The rearrangement links TRBV28 to TRBJ1-1; D is uncertain. Trimming took 2 bases from V and 4 from J, leaving 17 bases between them. The CDR3 length is 16 residues. The germline V gene has CDR1 MDHEN and CDR2 SYDVKM. DNA of the CDR3: TGTGCCAGCAGTTTACAAACCCCCAGACACGGCACTGAAGCTTTCTTT. This sequence encodes CASSLQTPRHGTEAFF. The entire variable domain, with the rest obtained from reference TRBV28 and TRBJ1-1, is as follows: DVKVTQSSRYLVKRTGEKVFLECVQDMDHENMFWYRQDPGLGLRLIYFSYDVKMKEKGDIPEGYSVSREKKERFSLILESASTNQTSMYLCASSLQTPRHGTEAFFGQGTRLTVV.

The V call is TRBV4-1, the J call TRBJ2-7; D unclear. V lost 4 bases to trimming and J lost 6 bases, with 16 bases between them. The CDR3 spans 14 residues. Germline V CDR1 and CDR2: MGHRA, YSYEKL. CDR3 in DNA: TGCGCCAGCAGCCCCCTCCTCCAATCGGGCGAGCAGTACTTC. Protein: CASSPLLQSGEQYF.

The chain employs TRBV5-1 and TRBJ2-3; TRBD2 matches at 10 bases. This CDR3 region has 14 residues. Germline assignment: CDR1 SGHRS and CDR2 YFSETQ. Germline trimming cut 4 bases from V and 6 bases from J; bases unmatched to any gene: 5. DNA of the CDR3: TGCGCCAGCAGCGCAACTAGCGGGGCGGATACGCAGTATTTT. Translated: CASSATSGADTQYF.

The chain couples TRBV19 to TRBJ1-1, with TRBD1 as a possible D gene (5 bases). Trimming cost V 3 bases and J 6 bases, with 11 bases left between them. The CDR3 covers 13 residues. Germline V gene lookup returns CDR1 LNHDA and CDR2 SQIVND (reference sequence). In DNA form, the CDR3 reads TGTGCCAGTAGTATTTGGGGGATACCTGAAGCTTTCTTT. Translated: CASSIWGIPEAFF.

V gene TRBV6-5 combines with J gene TRBJ2-3; D is possibly TRBD2 (5 bases). The CDR3 consists of 14 residues. In germline, CDR1 is MNHEY, CDR2 SVGAGI. With 3 bases removed from V and 3 bases from J, the gap between germline ends came to 10 bases. The CDR3 DNA reads as TGTGCCAGCAGTTATACAGCGGAGACAGATACGCAGTATTTT. Residues: CASSYTAETDTQYF.

V usage is TRBV5-1 and J usage is TRBJ2-6, with D possibly TRBD2 on 5 matching bases. Trimming pared 5 bases from V and 2 bases from J, leaving 8 bases between. CDR1 is SGHRS, CDR2 YFSETQ, per germline. The CDR3 contains 14 residues. The CDR3 DNA is TGCGCCAGCAGGGAGGAAGCTGGGGCCAACGTCCTGACTTTC. Translating gives CASREEAGANVLTF.

The chain carries TRBV28 and TRBJ1-5; 8 bases fit TRBD1. The germline V gene has CDR1 MDHEN and CDR2 SYDVKM. The CDR3 has 14 residues. The J segment lost 9 bases and the V segment lost 5 bases, leaving 9 bases of the junction unmatched. CDR3 protein: CASSQGASSGPQHF. For the CDR3, the DNA is TGTGCCAGCAGTCAGGGGGCGAGTTCTGGGCCCCAGCATTTT.

As regards this clone: The same CDR3 is also encoded by other DNA sequences in this sample. This chain links TRBV5-1 with TRBJ2-7, with D possibly being TRBD1 (5 bases). Germline CDR1 is SGHRS and CDR2 is YFSETQ. The CDR3 is 14 amino acids. V was cut by 2 bases and J by 0 bases, with 9 bases left in between. The CDR3 DNA follows: TGCGCCAGCAGCTTTCAGGGCAGCTCCTACGAGCAGTACTTC. This gives the protein CASSFQGSSYEQYF.

The J gene is TRBJ2-2, the V gene TRBV7-2; D may be TRBD2 (5 bases). This CDR3 has 14 residues. Germline CDR1 is SGHTA and CDR2 is FQGNSA. Trimming removed 8 bases at V and 5 bases at J, with 15 bases between. Here the CDR3 reads CASASYTGTGELFF. CDR3 nucleotide sequence: TGTGCCAGCGCTTCCTACACGGGGACCGGGGAGCTGTTTTTT. Supplemented by reference TRBV7-2 and TRBJ2-2, the full variable domain reads GAGVSQSPSNKVTEKGKDVELRCDPISGHTALYWYRQSLGQGLEFLIYFQGNSAPDKSGLPSDRFSAERTGGSVSTLTIQRTQQEDSAVYLCASASYTGTGELFFGEGSRLTVL.

The J gene is TRBJ2-1, the V gene TRBV27; D possibly corresponds to TRBD2 (5 bases). There are 14 residues in the CDR3. V lost 2 bases, J lost 4 bases, and 9 bases lay in between. Germline values: CDR1 MNHEY, CDR2 SMNVEV (reference sequence). This CDR3 reads CASSLRTGYNEQFF. The CDR3 region has the DNA TGTGCCAGCAGTTTAAGGACGGGATACAATGAGCAGTTCTTC.

The J gene is TRBJ1-2, the V gene TRBV25-1; no clear D gene. V was cut by 4 bases and J by 4 bases, with 7 bases left in between. CDR1 and CDR2 from the germline V gene are MGHDK and SYGVNS. This CDR3 has 12 amino acids. The CDR3 reads CASSGPGYGYTF. CDR3 nucleotides: TGTGCCAGCAGTGGTCCAGGCTATGGCTACACCTTC.

In DNA form, the CDR3 reads TGTGCCAGCAGCCCCCTCTACAATGAGCAGTTCTTC. Encoded protein: CASSPLYNEQFF. J is TRBJ2-1 and V is TRBV7-2, with D unresolved. Looked up from germline, CDR1 is SGHTA and CDR2 is FQGNSA. The CDR3 covers 12 residues. Trimming left V 5 bases short and J 3 bases short, with 5 bases between.